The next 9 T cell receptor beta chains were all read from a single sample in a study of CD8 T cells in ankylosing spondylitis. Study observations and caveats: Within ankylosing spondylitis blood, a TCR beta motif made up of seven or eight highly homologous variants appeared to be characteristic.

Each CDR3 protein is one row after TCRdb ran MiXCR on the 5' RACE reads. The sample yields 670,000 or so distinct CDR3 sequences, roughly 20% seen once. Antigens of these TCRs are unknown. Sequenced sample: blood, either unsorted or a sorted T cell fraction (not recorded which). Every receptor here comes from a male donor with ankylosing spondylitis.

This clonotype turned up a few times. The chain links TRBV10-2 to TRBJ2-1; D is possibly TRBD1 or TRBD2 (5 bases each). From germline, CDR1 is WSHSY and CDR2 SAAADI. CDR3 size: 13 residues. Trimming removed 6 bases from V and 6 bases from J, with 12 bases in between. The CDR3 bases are TGCGCCAGCAGGATCGGGGCGCGCAATGAGCAGTTCTTC. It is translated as CASRIGARNEQFF.

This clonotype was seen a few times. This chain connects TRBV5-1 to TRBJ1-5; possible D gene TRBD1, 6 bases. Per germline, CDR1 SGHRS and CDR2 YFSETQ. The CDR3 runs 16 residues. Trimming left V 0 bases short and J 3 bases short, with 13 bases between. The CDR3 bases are TGCGCCAGCAGCTTGGATGGGGGGCAGTCCAATCAGCCCCAGCATTTT. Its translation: CASSLDGGQSNQPQHF.

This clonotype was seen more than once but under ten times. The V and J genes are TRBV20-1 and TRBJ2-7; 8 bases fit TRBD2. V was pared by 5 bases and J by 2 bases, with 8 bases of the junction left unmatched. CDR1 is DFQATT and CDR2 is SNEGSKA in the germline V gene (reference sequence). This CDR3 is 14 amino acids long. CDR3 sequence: CSAHIAGLTYEQYF. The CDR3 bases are TGCAGTGCTCATATAGCGGGACTAACCTACGAGCAGTACTTC.

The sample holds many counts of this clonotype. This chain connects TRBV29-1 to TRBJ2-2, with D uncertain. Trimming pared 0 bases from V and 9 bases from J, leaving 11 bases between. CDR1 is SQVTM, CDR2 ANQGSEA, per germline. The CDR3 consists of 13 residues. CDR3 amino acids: CSVEDRLTWELFF. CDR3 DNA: TGCAGCGTTGAAGATAGGTTAACCTGGGAGCTGTTTTTT.

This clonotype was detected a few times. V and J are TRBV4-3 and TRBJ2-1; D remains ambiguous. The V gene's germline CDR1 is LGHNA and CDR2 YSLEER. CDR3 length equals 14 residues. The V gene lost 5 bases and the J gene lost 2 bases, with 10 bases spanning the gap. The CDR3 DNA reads TGCGCCAGCAGCGGAGCGCCAACCTACAATGAGCAGTTCTTC. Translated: CASSGAPTYNEQFF.

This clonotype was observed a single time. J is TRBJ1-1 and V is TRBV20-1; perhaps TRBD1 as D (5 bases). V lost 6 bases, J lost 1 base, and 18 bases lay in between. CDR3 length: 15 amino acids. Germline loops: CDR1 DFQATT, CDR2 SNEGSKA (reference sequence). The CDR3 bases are TGCAGTGCCTATTCTTATAGAAGGGGGAACACTGAAGCTTTCTTT. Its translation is CSAYSYRRGNTEAFF.

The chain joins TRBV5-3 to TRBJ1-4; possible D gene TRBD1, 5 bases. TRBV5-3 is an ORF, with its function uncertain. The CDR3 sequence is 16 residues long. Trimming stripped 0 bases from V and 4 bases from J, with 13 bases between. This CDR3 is CARSLVRGADNEKLFF. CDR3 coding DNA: TGTGCCAGAAGCTTGGTTCGAGGGGCTGATAATGAAAAACTGTTTTTT.

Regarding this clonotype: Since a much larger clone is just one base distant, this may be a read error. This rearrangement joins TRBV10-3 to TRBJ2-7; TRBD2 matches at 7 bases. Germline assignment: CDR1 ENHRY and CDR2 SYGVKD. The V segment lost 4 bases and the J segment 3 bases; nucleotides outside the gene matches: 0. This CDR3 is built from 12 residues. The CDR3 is CAISGTSYEQYF. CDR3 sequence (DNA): TGTGCCATCAGTGGGACTAGCTACGAGCAGTACTTC.

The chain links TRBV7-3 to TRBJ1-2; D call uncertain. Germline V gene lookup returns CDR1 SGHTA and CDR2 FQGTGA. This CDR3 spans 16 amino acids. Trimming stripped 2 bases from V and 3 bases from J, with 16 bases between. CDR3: CASSLGDTLDDYGYTF. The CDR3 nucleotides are TGTGCCAGCAGCTTAGGCGACACACTGGATGACTATGGCTACACCTTC.